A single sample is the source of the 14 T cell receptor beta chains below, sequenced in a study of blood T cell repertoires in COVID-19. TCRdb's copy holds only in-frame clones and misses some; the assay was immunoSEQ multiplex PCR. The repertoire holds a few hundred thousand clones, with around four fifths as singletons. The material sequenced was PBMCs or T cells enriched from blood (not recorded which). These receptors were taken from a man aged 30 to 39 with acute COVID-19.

The CDR3 DNA is TGTGCCAGCAGTGAACTGGGCCCATCGCTCGAGCAGTACGTC. As protein: CASSELGPSLEQYV. The chain couples TRBV6-1 to TRBJ2-7; no clear D gene. V dropped 2 bases and J dropped 6 bases, with 14 bases sitting between them. The CDR3 is made up of 14 amino acids. From germline, CDR1 is MNHNS and CDR2 SASEGT.

The CDR3 bases are TGTGCCAGCAGCTTATACGGGACTAGCGGGAGTATAAGAGATACGCAGTATTTT. This codes for CASSLYGTSGSIRDTQYF. This rearrangement joins TRBV11-3 to TRBJ2-3; 14 positions agree with TRBD2. In germline, CDR1 is SGHNT, CDR2 YENEEA. V lost 2 bases to trimming and J lost 5 bases; unmatched junction nucleotides: 9. This CDR3 is 18 amino acids long. Filled out from reference TRBV11-3 and TRBJ2-3, the complete variable domain reads EAGVVQSPRYKIIEKKQPVAFWCNPISGHNTLYWYLQNLGQGPELLIRYENEEAVDDSQLPKDRFSAERLKGVDSTLKIQPAELGDSAVYLCASSLYGTSGSIRDTQYFGPGTRLTVL.

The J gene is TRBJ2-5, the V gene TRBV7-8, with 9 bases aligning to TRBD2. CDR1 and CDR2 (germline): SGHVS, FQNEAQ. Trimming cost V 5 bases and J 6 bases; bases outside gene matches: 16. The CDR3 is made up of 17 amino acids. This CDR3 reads CASSAGRGRGGLKTQYF. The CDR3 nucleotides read TGTGCCAGCAGCGCCGGCCGGGGGCGGGGGGGCCTGAAGACCCAGTACTTC.

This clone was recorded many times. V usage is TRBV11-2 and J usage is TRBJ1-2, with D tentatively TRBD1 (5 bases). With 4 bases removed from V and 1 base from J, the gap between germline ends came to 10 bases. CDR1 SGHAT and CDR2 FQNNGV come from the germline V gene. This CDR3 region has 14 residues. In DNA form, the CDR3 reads TGTGCCAGCAGCTCAGGGACTTTTAACTATGGCTACACCTTC. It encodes CASSSGTFNYGYTF.

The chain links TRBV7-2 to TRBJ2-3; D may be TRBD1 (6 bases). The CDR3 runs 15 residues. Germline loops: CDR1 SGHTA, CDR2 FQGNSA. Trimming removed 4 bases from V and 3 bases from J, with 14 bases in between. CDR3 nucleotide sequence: TGTGCCAGCAGCTCGACAGGAGCGAAAACAGATACGCAGTATTTT. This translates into CASSSTGAKTDTQYF.

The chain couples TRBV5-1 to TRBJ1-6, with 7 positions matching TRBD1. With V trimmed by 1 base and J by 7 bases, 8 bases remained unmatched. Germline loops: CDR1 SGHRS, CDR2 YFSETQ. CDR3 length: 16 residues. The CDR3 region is CASSLSGTAQNSPLHF. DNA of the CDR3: TGCGCCAGCAGCTTGTCTGGGACAGCTCAAAATTCACCCCTCCACTTT.

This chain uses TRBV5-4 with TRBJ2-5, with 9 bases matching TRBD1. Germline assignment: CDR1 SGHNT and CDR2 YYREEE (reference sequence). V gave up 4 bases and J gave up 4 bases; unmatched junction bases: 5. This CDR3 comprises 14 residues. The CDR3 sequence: CASSPGTGRETQYF. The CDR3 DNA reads TGTGCCAGCAGCCCCGGGACAGGGCGAGAGACCCAGTACTTC.

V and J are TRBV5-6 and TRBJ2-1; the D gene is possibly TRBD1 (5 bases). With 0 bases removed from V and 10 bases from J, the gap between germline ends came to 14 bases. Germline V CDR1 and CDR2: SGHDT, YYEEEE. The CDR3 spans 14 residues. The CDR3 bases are TGTGCCAGCAGCTTGGCCGTTACAGGTGGCGAGCAGTTCTTC. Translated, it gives CASSLAVTGGEQFF.

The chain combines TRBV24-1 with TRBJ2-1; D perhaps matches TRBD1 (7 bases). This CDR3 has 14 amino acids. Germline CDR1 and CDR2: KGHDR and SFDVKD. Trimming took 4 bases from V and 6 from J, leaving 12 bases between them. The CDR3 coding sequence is TGTGCCACCAGTGAATGGCGGGACAGCAATGAGCAGTTCTTC. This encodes CATSEWRDSNEQFF.

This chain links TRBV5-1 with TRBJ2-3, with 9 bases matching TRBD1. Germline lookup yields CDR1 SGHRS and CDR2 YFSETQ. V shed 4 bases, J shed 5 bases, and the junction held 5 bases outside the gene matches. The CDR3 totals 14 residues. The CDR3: CASSTDRGIDTQYF. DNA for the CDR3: TGCGCCAGCAGCACGGACAGGGGTATAGATACGCAGTATTTT.

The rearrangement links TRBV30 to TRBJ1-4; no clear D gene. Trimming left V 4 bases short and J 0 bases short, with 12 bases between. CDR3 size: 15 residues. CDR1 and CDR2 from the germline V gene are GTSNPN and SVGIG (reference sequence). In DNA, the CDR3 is TGTGCCTGGACCGGCAGGACTGCAACTAATGAAAAACTGTTTTTT. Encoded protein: CAWTGRTATNEKLFF. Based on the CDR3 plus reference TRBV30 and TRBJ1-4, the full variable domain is SQTIHQWPATLVQPVGSPLSLECTVEGTSNPNLYWYRQAAGRGLQLLFYSVGIGQISSEVPQNLSASRPQDRQFILSSKKLLLSDSGFYLCAWTGRTATNEKLFFGSGTQLSVL.

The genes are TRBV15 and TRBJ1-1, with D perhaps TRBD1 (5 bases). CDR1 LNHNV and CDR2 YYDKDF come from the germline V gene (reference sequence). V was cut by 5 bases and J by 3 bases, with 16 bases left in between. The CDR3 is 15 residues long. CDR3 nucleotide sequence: TGTGCCACCAGCCGGGGGAAGGGAGGAGACACTGAAGCTTTCTTT. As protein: CATSRGKGGDTEAFF. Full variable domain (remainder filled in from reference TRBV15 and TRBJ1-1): DAMVIQNPRYQVTQFGKPVTLSCSQTLNHNVMYWYQQKSSQAPKLLFHYYDKDFNNEADTPDNFQSRRPNTSFCFLDIRSPGLGDTAMYLCATSRGKGGDTEAFFGQGTRLTVV.

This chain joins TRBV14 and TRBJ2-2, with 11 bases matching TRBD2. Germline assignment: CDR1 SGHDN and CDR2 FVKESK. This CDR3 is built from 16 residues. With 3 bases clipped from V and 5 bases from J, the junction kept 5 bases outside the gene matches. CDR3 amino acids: CASSQHTSGRTGELFF. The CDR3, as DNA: TGTGCCAGCAGCCAGCATACTAGCGGGAGAACCGGGGAGCTGTTTTTT.

This CDR3 reads CATSEPGTGYQPQHF. The CDR3 coding sequence is TGTGCCACCAGTGAGCCCGGGACAGGGTATCAGCCCCAGCATTTT. V usage is TRBV24-1 and J usage is TRBJ1-5; 9 nucleotides agree with TRBD1. The CDR3 contains 15 residues. Germline V CDR1 and CDR2: KGHDR, SFDVKD. The J segment lost 5 bases and the V segment lost 4 bases, leaving 5 bases of the junction unmatched.